The 30 T cell receptor beta chains in this list originate from one sample, sequenced in a study of T cells in Graves' hyperthyroidism and ophthalmopathy. TCR beta CDR3 regions were amplified from RNA transcripts. First-round RT-PCR targeting the TCR CDR3 was performed with the HTBI primer set. TCRdb analysed the multiplex PCR reads with MiXCR anew, one entry per CDR3 protein. The repertoire consists of some 550,000 distinct CDR3 sequences, with more than 20% occurring once and the leading ten covering 26%. Material for sequencing was blood. The receptors were sampled from a man aged 18 to 29 with Graves' hyperthyroidism.

This clonotype was observed a handful of times. The V and J genes are TRBV27 and TRBJ1-5, with D tentatively TRBD1 (5 bases). V was shortened by 6 bases and J by 0 bases, with 12 bases between the two germline ends. Germline assignment: CDR1 MNHEY and CDR2 SMNVEV (reference sequence). The CDR3 has 15 residues. The CDR3 bases are TGTGCCAGCAGCTACGGGGCTTATAGCAATCAGCCCCAGCATTTT. Its protein product is CASSYGAYSNQPQHF.

As for this clonotype: This could be a read error, since a much larger clone is one nucleotide away. V usage is TRBV11-2 and J usage is TRBJ2-2; tentatively, D is TRBD1 or TRBD2 (6 bases each). The CDR3 has 15 amino acids. Trimming shortened V by 2 bases and J by 4 bases, and 11 bases separated the two germline ends. Germline V gene lookup returns CDR1 SGHAT and CDR2 FQNNGV. The CDR3 here is CASSLLRGRTGELFF. The CDR3 DNA sequence: TGTGCCAGCAGCTTACTCCGGGGGCGCACCGGGGAGCTGTTTTTT.

This clonotype was counted at least ten times. V is TRBV6-1 and J is TRBJ1-4; D may be TRBD1 (6 bases). The CDR3 runs 15 residues. Looked up from germline, CDR1 is MNHNS and CDR2 is SASEGT. Trimming took off 3 bases at V and 8 bases at J, with 16 bases between the two ends. The CDR3 nucleotides are TGTGCCAGCAGTGAGGAGGGGGACCTTGGGGAAAAACTGTTTTTT. The encoded protein is CASSEEGDLGEKLFF.

This clonotype was seen repeatedly, ten times or more. The chain carries TRBV19 and TRBJ1-1; 7 positions agree with TRBD1. This CDR3 comprises 14 residues. Germline lookup yields CDR1 LNHDA and CDR2 SQIVND (reference sequence). The V gene end was trimmed by 5 bases and the J gene end by 3 bases; junction bases not matched to a gene: 6. The CDR3 DNA reads TGTGCCAGTAGTCCCGAGGACAGGTACACTGAAGCTTTCTTT. It codes for CASSPEDRYTEAFF.

This clonotype was observed a few times. This chain connects TRBV11-1 to TRBJ2-3; D is possibly TRBD2 (6 bases). Germline loops: CDR1 SGHAT, CDR2 FQDESV (reference sequence). V shed 6 bases and J shed 3 bases, with 19 bases lying between them. The CDR3 contains 16 residues. CDR3 residues: CASSFPRGRTTDTQYF. The CDR3 region has the DNA TGTGCCAGCAGTTTCCCGCGGGGCAGAACAACAGATACGCAGTATTTT. Combining the CDR3 with reference TRBV11-1 and TRBJ2-3 gives the whole variable domain EAEVAQSPRYKITEKSQAVAFWCDPISGHATLYWYRQILGQGPELLVQFQDESVVDDSQLPKDRFSAERLKGVDSTLKIQPAELGDSAMYLCASSFPRGRTTDTQYFGPGTRLTVL.

This clonotype was observed many times. The chain links TRBV30 to TRBJ1-1; 10 nucleotides match TRBD1. There are 13 residues in the CDR3. Germline V gene data show CDR1 as GTSNPN and CDR2 as SVGIG (reference sequence). After removal of 8 bases from V and 2 bases from J, the junction contained 5 bases not matched to a gene. The CDR3 DNA reads TGTGCCAGCGGACAGGGGGAAAACACTGAAGCTTTCTTT. Residues: CASGQGENTEAFF.

This clonotype was counted between two and nine times. A read error is possible here, since a much larger clone lies one base away. The chain couples TRBV24-1 to TRBJ2-5; possible D gene TRBD1, 6 bases. The CDR3 covers 16 residues. The germline V gene has CDR1 KGHDR and CDR2 SFDVKD. CDR3 region: CATSDPLTGPQETQHF. CDR3 in DNA: TGTGCCACCAGTGACCCGCTGACAGGACCACAAGAGACCCAGCACTTC.

V usage is TRBV12-3 or TRBV12-4 and J usage is TRBJ1-5; D may be TRBD1 (5 bases). This CDR3 has 14 amino acids. V dropped 7 bases and J dropped 3 bases, with 13 bases sitting between them. The chain's CDR3 is CASTSGGVNQPQHF. In DNA, the CDR3 is TGTGCCAGCACCAGCGGGGGGGTCAATCAGCCCCAGCATTTT.

This clonotype occurred many times. The V call is TRBV11-2, the J call TRBJ2-6; TRBD1 matches 10 bases. Germline V gene sequence: CDR1 SGHAT, CDR2 FQNNGV. V shed 3 bases, J shed 4 bases, and the junction held 6 bases outside the gene matches. The length of the CDR3 is 17 residues. This chain's CDR3 is CASSLGQGKGGANVLTF. The CDR3 DNA sequence: TGTGCCAGCAGCTTGGGACAGGGGAAAGGAGGGGCCAACGTCCTGACTTTC.

The chain combines TRBV24-1 with TRBJ2-5; 8 bases are shared with TRBD1. Germline values: CDR1 KGHDR, CDR2 SFDVKD. With V trimmed by 4 bases and J by 2 bases, 8 bases remained unmatched. CDR3 size: 16 residues. The CDR3 loop reads CATSDDGQGRQETQYF. As DNA, the CDR3 is TGTGCCACCAGTGACGACGGACAGGGACGTCAAGAGACCCAGTACTTC.

This clonotype was found many times. The chain recombines TRBV28 with TRBJ2-2; no definite D call. V was cut by 5 bases and J by 0 bases, with 10 bases left in between. The germline gives CDR1 MDHEN, CDR2 SYDVKM. The CDR3 length is 15 residues. The CDR3: CASSKAQPNTGELFF. In nucleotides, the CDR3 is TGTGCCAGCAGTAAGGCACAGCCGAACACCGGGGAGCTGTTTTTT.

This clonotype was counted at least ten times. The chain joins TRBV27 to TRBJ2-7, with a tentative D call TRBD1 (7 bases). Germline CDR1 MNHEY, CDR2 SMNVEV (reference sequence). The V and J ends lost 6 bases and 4 bases respectively, with 19 bases between them. This CDR3 comprises 15 residues. The CDR3 DNA follows: TGTGCCAGCAGGCAATCGACAGGGAGGAAGTACGAGCAGTACTTC. It is translated as CASRQSTGRKYEQYF.

This clonotype has at least ten counts. A much larger clone lies a single base off, so this may be a read error. CDR3 in DNA: TGTGCCAGCACTCCCGACAGCATTGCCAAAAACATTAAGTACTTC. This sequence encodes CASTPDSIAKNIKYF. This chain uses TRBV6-1 with TRBJ2-4; TRBD1 is a possible D gene (5 bases). Germline CDR1 MNHNS, CDR2 SASEGT. This CDR3 comprises 15 residues.

This clonotype was seen ten or more times. J is TRBJ1-2 and V is TRBV6-1; possible D gene TRBD1, 6 bases. The CDR3 covers 14 residues. V dropped 2 bases and J dropped 3 bases, with 10 bases sitting between them. Germline CDR1 and CDR2: MNHNS and SASEGT. The CDR3 spells CASSETGGDYGYTF. The DNA for the CDR3 is TGTGCCAGCAGTGAAACCGGGGGCGACTATGGCTACACCTTC.

This clonotype was seen ten or more times. This chain links TRBV20-1 with TRBJ2-5; weak D call: TRBD1 (6 bases). V was trimmed by 2 bases and J by 5 bases, leaving 12 bases between them. CDR3 length: 13 residues. CDR1 is DFQATT, CDR2 SNEGSKA, per germline (reference sequence). The CDR3 spells CSARLGGEETQYF. CDR3 nucleotide sequence: TGCAGTGCTAGATTAGGGGGAGAGGAGACCCAGTACTTC.

For this clonotype: The germline gene is not matched at one end of the junction; a read error may be the cause. The chain couples TRBV12-3 or TRBV12-4 to TRBJ1-1; D might be TRBD1 (5 bases). This CDR3 comprises 14 residues. CDR3 bases: TGTGCCAGCAGTATGAGGCAGGGCCCCACTGAAGCTGTCTTT. This encodes CASSMRQGPTEAVF.

This clonotype has only a few counts. Sequence at one end of the junction differs from germline and may be a read error. The rearrangement joins TRBV18 to TRBJ2-7; the match to TRBD1 covers 8 bases. Germline CDR1 is KGHSH and CDR2 is LQKENI. The CDR3 contains 14 residues. CDR3 in amino acids: CASSQKTGEYGQYF. In DNA, the CDR3 is TGTGCCAGCTCACAGAAGACAGGGGAATACGGGCAGTACTTC.

This clonotype was recorded many times. The V call is TRBV2, the J call TRBJ1-2, with D possibly being TRBD1 (6 bases). Germline CDR1 is SNHLY and CDR2 is FYNNEI. This CDR3 spans 13 amino acids. The germline V and J ends were trimmed by 2 bases and 6 bases, with 10 bases remaining between them. The CDR3 DNA is TGTGCCAGCAGTGAAAGGGACATCCATGGCTACACCTTC. It translates to CASSERDIHGYTF.

This clonotype appeared once. The rearrangement uses TRBV28 and TRBJ2-7, with a tentative D call TRBD1 (6 bases). The CDR3 totals 17 residues. In germline, CDR1 is MDHEN, CDR2 SYDVKM. V gave up 6 bases and J gave up 1 base, with 22 bases separating them. The CDR3 DNA reads TGTGCCAGCAGAAATTCGGAGAACAGGGTTAGGTCCTACGAGCAGTACTTC. Its translation: CASRNSENRVRSYEQYF.

The CDR3 coding sequence is TGTGCCAGCAGTGAAGGACGGGGGCGCGGGGAGACCCAGTACTTC. It translates to CASSEGRGRGETQYF. This chain links TRBV6-1 with TRBJ2-5, with D tentatively TRBD1 or TRBD2 (6 bases each). Trimming cost V 1 base and J 5 bases, with 14 bases left between them. The CDR3 is 15 amino acids. Germline-derived CDR1 and CDR2 are MNHNS and SASEGT.

There are many counts of this clonotype. The chain couples TRBV12-3 or TRBV12-4 to TRBJ1-5; no reliable D call. Trimming left V 3 bases short and J 3 bases short, with 9 bases between. This CDR3 is 14 amino acids long. The CDR3, as DNA: TGTGCCAGCAGTTTCGAGGGCTACAATCAGCCCCAGCATTTT. Encoded protein: CASSFEGYNQPQHF.

This clonotype was found many times. The chain employs TRBV12-3 or TRBV12-4 and TRBJ1-1; TRBD1 might be the D (6 bases). Deletions cut 7 bases from V and 10 bases from J, with 16 bases between. The length of the CDR3 is 12 residues. This CDR3 reads CASTRGGLRAFF. DNA for the CDR3: TGTGCCAGCACCCGGGGGGGGCTGAGAGCTTTCTTT.

This clonotype was seen ten or more times. This rearrangement joins TRBV2 to TRBJ2-7; TRBD2 agrees at 7 bases. After removal of 7 bases from V and 7 bases from J, the junction contained 7 bases not matched to a gene. CDR3 size: 12 residues. The germline CDR1 and CDR2 sequences are SNHLY and FYNNEI. CDR3 coding DNA: TGTGCCAGCACTCTGCGGGGGAGGGAGCAGTACTTC. Translating gives CASTLRGREQYF.

About this clonotype: The conserved phenylalanine or tryptophan normally closing the CDR3 is absent here, so this likely arose from a read error. This chain joins TRBV28 and TRBJ2-7; 7 nucleotides line up with TRBD1. CDR1 is MDHEN, CDR2 SYDVKM, per germline. With V trimmed by 4 bases and J by 4 bases, 4 bases remained unmatched. CDR3 length equals 13 residues. The CDR3 DNA sequence: TGTGCCAGCAGTTATACAGGGGTGTACGAGCAGTACCTC. Protein sequence: CASSYTGVYEQYL.

This clonotype occurred many times. The gene calls are TRBV30 and TRBJ1-1; D uncertain. This CDR3 contains 10 residues. CDR1 GTSNPN and CDR2 SVGIG come from the germline V gene (reference sequence). V gave up 4 bases and J gave up 9 bases, with 9 bases separating them. This chain's CDR3 is CAWMQSQAFF. CDR3 bases: TGTGCCTGGATGCAATCCCAAGCTTTCTTT.

This chain connects TRBV28 to TRBJ2-7; 8 nucleotides match TRBD1. The CDR3 loop spans 13 amino acids. Germline CDR1 is MDHEN and CDR2 is SYDVKM. The ends lost 6 bases at V and 5 bases at J; junction bases unmatched: 6. In DNA, the CDR3 is TGTGCCAGCAGCTCGACAGGGGTAAACGAGCAGTACTTC. It is translated as CASSSTGVNEQYF.

The chain has TRBV12-5 and TRBJ2-5, with D unclear. The V end was cut by 2 bases, the J end by 7 bases, with 11 bases between. CDR3 length equals 13 residues. Germline V CDR1 and CDR2: LGHNT, FRNRAP. The DNA for the CDR3 is TGTGCTAGTGGTTTGTCCTCGGTGGGGACCCAGTACTTC. It encodes CASGLSSVGTQYF.

The rearrangement uses TRBV30 and TRBJ2-7; the D gene is possibly TRBD1 (6 bases). The CDR3 is 17 amino acids. V was shortened by 8 bases and J by 6 bases, with 32 bases between the two germline ends. Germline-derived CDR1 and CDR2 are GTSNPN and SVGIG (reference sequence). In nucleotides, the CDR3 is TGTGCCACCACCACAACCTTTCGATCAGGGGATGTTAGCGAGCAGTACTTC. Protein product: CATTTTFRSGDVSEQYF.

The chain employs TRBV28 and TRBJ2-4, with unresolved D. V was pared by 3 bases and J by 8 bases, with 11 bases between. CDR3 length equals 13 residues. Germline CDR1 MDHEN, CDR2 SYDVKM. CDR3 protein: CASSFAGTDIQYF. The CDR3 region has the DNA TGTGCCAGCAGTTTCGCCGGAACCGACATTCAGTACTTC.

This clonotype was counted a few times. Relative to the germline gene, one junction end is altered; a read error may explain this. The chain joins TRBV6-5 to TRBJ2-1, with TRBD2 identical over 9 bases. The CDR3 sequence is 15 residues long. Looked up from germline, CDR1 is MNHEY and CDR2 is SVGAGI. The CDR3 is CASSYGGGGYNEQFF. CDR3 DNA sequence: TGTGCCAGCAGCTACGGCGGGGGGGGCTACAACGAGCAGTTCTTC.